This is a list of T cell receptor beta chains from one sample in a study of blood T cell repertoires in COVID-19. The protocol was immunoSEQ multiplex PCR, while the TCRdb copy is restricted to in-frame clones and leaves out a portion. This table has 80,000 to 100,000 clones, around 90% appearing once. Sequenced material: peripheral blood. Every receptor here comes from a man aged 45-65 years with COVID-19, enrolled during active disease. Both conserved end residues are part of each CDR3. A D gene is named only where the DNA matches it firmly. Where a row states a size, it is once, few, many or the class of an expanded clone; other rows omit it.

V,size,J,D,DNA,CDR3
TRBV24-1,once,TRBJ2-3,TRBD2,TGTGCCACCAGTGATAAATCAAAGGTAGCGGGGGGGGAAGATACGCAGTATTTT,CATSDKSKVAGGEDTQYF
TRBV7-9,.,TRBJ1-2,.,TGTGCCAGCACCTTCTCGGGGGGCTACACCTTC,CASTFSGGYTF
TRBV5-1,.,TRBJ2-3,.,TGCGCCAGCAGCCTAGCCCCTTCGCGTACAGATACGCAGTATTTT,CASSLAPSRTDTQYF
TRBV7-7,once,TRBJ2-5,TRBD1,TGTGCTAGCAGCCCAGGGACAGGGCCAAAAGAGACCCAGTACTTC,CASSPGTGPKETQYF
TRBV9,.,TRBJ1-2,TRBD1,TGTGCCAGCAGCGCCGACAGGGCCACCTTC,CASSADRATF
TRBV11-2,.,TRBJ2-1,.,TGTGCCAGCACGCCAATCCTGTATGCGGGGAAGGGTGAGCAGTTCTTC,CASTPILYAGKGEQFF
TRBV6-2/TRBV6-3,.,TRBJ2-1,TRBD1,TGTGCCAGCAGTTACTCGGAGTTAAAGACAGGGCGGAATCAGATCTTC,CASSYSELKTGRNQIF
TRBV5-1,.,TRBJ2-7,TRBD1,TGCGCCAGCAGCAGCCCGGACAGGAGTATGGACGAGCAGTACTTC,CASSSPDRSMDEQYF
TRBV2,.,TRBJ1-2,.,TGTGCCAGCAGTGAATTGGGCCAAAACTATGGCTACACCTTC,CASSELGQNYGYTF
TRBV5-1,.,TRBJ1-6,.,TGCGCCAGCAGCTTGGCAAATTCGAGGGATTCACCCCTCCACTTT,CASSLANSRDSPLHF
TRBV7-2,.,TRBJ2-4,.,TGTGCCAGCAGCCCTAGCAAAGCCCTGGGAACTCAGTACTTC,CASSPSKALGTQYF
TRBV4-2,.,TRBJ1-3,.,TGTGCCAGCAGCCAAGATTACAGTCTAAGCTCTGGAAACACCATATATTTT,CASSQDYSLSSGNTIYF
TRBV10-2,.,TRBJ1-2,.,TGCGCCAGCAGTGATAGTCATAACTATGGCTACACCTTC,CASSDSHNYGYTF
TRBV7-2,once,TRBJ2-5,TRBD2,TGTGCCAGCAGCATCCCCGTCCAGCGGGGGGGTAGAGAGACCCAGTACTTC,CASSIPVQRGGRETQYF
TRBV6-6,.,TRBJ1-6,.,TGTGCCAGCAGTCCCAGGGGTGGTTCACCCCTCCACTTT,CASSPRGGSPLHF
TRBV2,.,TRBJ2-3,TRBD1,TGTGCCAGCAGGGGCATTGGGACAGCAGATACGCAGTATTTT,CASRGIGTADTQYF
TRBV9,.,TRBJ2-6,.,TGTGCCAGCAGCGGTAACAGGGAGTTGTCTGGGGCCAACGTCCTGACTTTC,CASSGNRELSGANVLTF
TRBV3-1/TRBV3-2,.,TRBJ2-2,.,TGTGCCAGCAGCCAAGTCAGGGAAAACACCGGGGAGCTGTTTTTT,CASSQVRENTGELFF
TRBV25-1,.,TRBJ1-1,.,TGTGCCAGCAGTGACCCCCCTGACACTGAAGCTTTCTTT,CASSDPPDTEAFF
TRBV6-5,.,TRBJ1-1,TRBD1,TGTGCCAGCAGTCAACAGGGGGCAGCTTTCTTT,CASSQQGAAFF
TRBV6-5,.,TRBJ2-2,.,TGTGCCAGCAGTTACTCGAGTGGGCGGGGCACCGGGGAGCTGTTTTTT,CASSYSSGRGTGELFF
TRBV19,once,TRBJ1-4,.,TGTGCCAGTAGTATACGGCGGAATGAAAAACTGTTTTTT,CASSIRRNEKLFF
TRBV20-1,.,TRBJ2-1,.,TGCAGTCCAGAAGGGGGCAATGAGCAGTTCTTC,CSPEGGNEQFF
TRBV11-2,.,TRBJ1-4,.,TGTGCCAGCAGCTTAGAGGGCTGGGGGGTTAATGAAAAACTGTTTTTT,CASSLEGWGVNEKLFF
TRBV25-1,.,TRBJ2-7,.,TGTGCCAGCAGTGATTCGGGGGGCTCCTTCTACGAGCAGTACTTC,CASSDSGGSFYEQYF
TRBV4-1,few,TRBJ2-2,TRBD2,TGCGCCAGCAGCCAAGTGCAACTAGCGGGGAACACCGGGGAGCTGTTTTTT,CASSQVQLAGNTGELFF
TRBV9,.,TRBJ1-2,TRBD1,TGTGCCAGCAGCCCCCGGTACGGGACAGGGCTAGGCTACACCTTC,CASSPRYGTGLGYTF
TRBV7-2,.,TRBJ1-4,TRBD1,TGTGCCAGCAGCTTAGCGGGGACAGTAAATGAAAAACTGTTTTTT,CASSLAGTVNEKLFF
TRBV4-3,.,TRBJ1-1,TRBD1,TGCGCCAGCAGCCCACGGACAGGGGGTCCTGAAGCTTTCTTT,CASSPRTGGPEAFF
TRBV7-6,.,TRBJ2-7,.,TGTGCCAGCAGCTTAGGAGGTGTGGAGCAGTACTTC,CASSLGGVEQYF
TRBV3-1/TRBV3-2,.,TRBJ2-7,.,TGTGCCAGCAGCCGGGACTCACGTTACGAGCAGTACTTC,CASSRDSRYEQYF
TRBV7-6,.,TRBJ2-1,TRBD2,TGTGCCAGCAGCTTAGGAATTGGGACTAGCGGCTACAATGAGCAGTTCTTC,CASSLGIGTSGYNEQFF
TRBV4-2,.,TRBJ2-1,TRBD2,TGTGCCAGCAGACGCGGCACTCTTAGCGGGGGGGTCTATGAGCAGTTCTTC,CASRRGTLSGGVYEQFF
TRBV5-1,.,TRBJ2-5,TRBD2,TGCGCCAGCAGCTTGACAAGCGGGGGACAAGAGACCCAGTACTTC,CASSLTSGGQETQYF
TRBV5-4,.,TRBJ2-2,TRBD2,TGTGCCAGCAGCTTGGGAGCGGGGTGGCTCACCGGGGAGCTGTTTTTT,CASSLGAGWLTGELFF
TRBV7-9,.,TRBJ2-2,TRBD2,TGTGCCAGCATCCTTAGCGGGGAGCTCACCGGGGAGCTGTTTTTT,CASILSGELTGELFF
TRBV10-3,.,TRBJ2-7,TRBD1,TGTGCCATCAGTGAAAGGGACAGGGGACCTTACGAGCAGTACTTC,CAISERDRGPYEQYF
TRBV19,few,TRBJ1-2,TRBD1,TGTGCCAGCCGGGACAGGGGTTTCCCCGGCTATGGCTACACCTTC,CASRDRGFPGYGYTF
TRBV28,few,TRBJ2-1,.,TGTGCCAGCGCCGGGAACTACAATGAGCAGTTCTTC,CASAGNYNEQFF
TRBV2,few,TRBJ2-1,TRBD1,TGTGCCAGCGCCCGGGACAGGGATAATGAGCAGTTCTTC,CASARDRDNEQFF
TRBV5-1,.,TRBJ1-2,.,TGCGCCAGCAGTTTACATGACACTTCCAGCGGCTACACCTTC,CASSLHDTSSGYTF
TRBV18,once,TRBJ1-3,.,TGTGCCAGCTCCAACGAGCGAAGCTCTGGAAACACCATATATTTT,CASSNERSSGNTIYF
TRBV18,.,TRBJ1-2,.,TGTGCCAGCTCACCGGCGGGGGAGGGCTATGGCTACACCTTC,CASSPAGEGYGYTF
TRBV9,once,TRBJ1-1,.,TGTGCCAGCAGCCAGAGGACTGGGAACACTGAAGCTTTCTTT,CASSQRTGNTEAFF
TRBV4-2,.,TRBJ2-3,TRBD2,TGTGCCAGCAGCCAAGGATTGGGACTAGCGGGGGTCCGCACAGATACGCAGTATTTT,CASSQGLGLAGVRTDTQYF
TRBV4-1,.,TRBJ2-2,TRBD1,TGCGCCAGCAGCCAACCTGGACAGGGAAACACCGGGGAGCTGTTTTTT,CASSQPGQGNTGELFF
TRBV10-3,.,TRBJ1-2,.,TGTGCCATCAGTGAGTCCCTCGACAGGCTCTATGGCTACACCTTC,CAISESLDRLYGYTF
TRBV2,.,TRBJ1-1,.,TGTGCCAGCAGTGCAGGGGAGGGCACTGAAGCTTTCTTT,CASSAGEGTEAFF
TRBV10-1,.,TRBJ1-6,.,TGCGCCAGCAGTGAGTCCAGGGTTGCATCACCCCTCCACTTT,CASSESRVASPLHF
TRBV14,.,TRBJ1-6,.,TGTGCCAGCTTCCCCGATCGTACTGCAGGGCCTAGCTCCTATAATTCACCCCTCCACTTT,CASFPDRTAGPSSYNSPLHF
TRBV15,.,TRBJ1-2,.,TGTGCCACCAGCAGTACCAGGGTTGGCTATGGCTACACCTTC,CATSSTRVGYGYTF